The TCR beta chain under discussion was sequenced for a study of beta chain features in type 1 diabetes (dated by TCRdb to 2016 to 2019). For context, the study as a whole: Patients and healthy donors did not differ in mean age, gender distribution, total cell number or subset yield. A total of 100 million to 110 million sorted cells were examined across all samples, and a strong correlation was observed between cell number per subset and RNA yield. Regulatory and stem cell-like memory subsets were obtained from only 8 patients and roughly eight healthy donors, while naive and central memory subsets were obtained from all 28 donors. The study compared the TCRB repertoires of sorted circulating CD4+ T cell subsets in recently diagnosed type 1 diabetes patients with those in matched healthy donors.

From each donor, a single peripheral blood sample of around 0.12 L on average was drawn into heparinised tubes. A BD FACSAria II was used to sort naive, central memory, regulatory and stem cell-like memory CD4+ T cells with a panel that included CD45RO, CCR7, CD25, CD127, CD95 and CD27. All sorted populations exceeded 95% purity. Right away, PBMCs were isolated by Lymphoprep density gradient centrifugation and were stained directly, with no culture step. Samples were stained and sorted in pairs, with one healthy donor and one patient per experiment, so that batch effects were minimized. What the authors observed across the whole study: Because cDNA was sequenced instead of genomic DNA, activated cells with high expression could be over-represented, although the groups did not differ in activation or CD3 levels. PCR may preferentially amplify shorter templates, but because patient and control samples were amplified and corrected together, any resulting skew would affect both groups equally. Naive, central memory and regulatory TCRB repertoires appeared to be more similar among patients than among healthy donors. At VDJ recombination sites, patients with type 1 diabetes made fewer insertions and deleted more nucleotides, a pattern implying thymic rearrangement abnormalities. Because small numbers of individuals were included in the HLA sub-analyses, any influence of HLA type on TCRB rearrangement was left unresolved. A moderate but significant shortening of TCRB CDR3 length was observed in type 1 diabetes patients in all four CD4+ subsets.

All of the isolated RNA was reverse transcribed with the High Capacity cDNA Reverse Transcription Kit, so expressed TCRB transcripts were sequenced. Deep immunoSEQ sequencing was performed on naive, central memory and regulatory T cell samples, with an average of roughly 3.6 million total reads per sample. Sorted cells were lysed in RLT buffer and RNA was extracted with DNase-treated RNeasy Micro or Mini kits, depending on cell number. Each cell subset was processed separately to prevent cross-contamination, with patient and healthy donor samples processed together. Using the immunoSEQ multiplex PCR, TCRB sequences were amplified from cDNA into 87-bp fragments spanning the CDR3 region. Amplicons were sequenced on the Illumina HiSeq platform. Per the authors' processing: Synthetic template baselines were used to correct PCR bias computationally, reads within Hamming distance 2 were collapsed together, and singletons that could not be merged were discarded. Reads were aligned against IMGT so that V, D and J genes, CDR3 length and insertions or deletions at six rearrangement sites could be assigned. Within each subset, clonotype counts were normalized to sorted cell number, after which true diversity and Gini coefficients were computed with the tcR R package. The overlap coefficient, calculated on TCRB nucleotide sequences, was used to quantify repertoire sharing. Out-of-frame TCRB sequences from naive cells were analyzed to stand in for the pre-selection repertoire. TCRdb stores this immuneACCESS table with in-frame sequences only. Part of the clones is absent; in the studies checked, under half of the shortfall reflects unresolved V genes, and no reason is known for the rest. V, J and clone size derive from that table, while D and trimming were established from the DNA sequence. The sample includes about 360,000 clones, with around 12% observed a single time. The ten most abundant clones make up under 0.02% of the sample.

This clone was observed a few times. Its cognate antigen has yet to be identified. No much larger clonotype is one base removed from it; base qualities were not supplied. The CDR3 covers 17 residues, taking in both the cysteine and the phenylalanine. Only the CDR3 DNA stays, 51 bases, in frame from base 1. V is cut back by 6 bases and J by 3 bases, with 10 bases in the junction unmatched. From the germline V gene, CDR1 is SNHLY and CDR2 is FYNNEI. This TCR was sampled from a man between 18 and 29 years old in good health. The source material was naive CD4+ T cells from blood. Interpreted using the paper, the cell subset or site label stands for: true naive CD4+ T cells. Recombination joined TRBV2 with TRBJ2-5, and 13 junction bases match TRBD2. The CDR3 amino acid sequence is: CASSPGLAGAQEETQYF. The nucleotides read TGTGCCAGCAGCCCTGGACTAGCGGGGGCCCAAGAAGAGACCCAGTACTTC.